This T cell receptor beta chain is from a study of blood T cell repertoires in COVID-19. Study as a whole: Whether acute or convalescent, the COVID-19 samples came from the United States, Italy and Spain. In each case, the material was cDNA or gDNA derived from T cells, B-cell-depleted T cells, or PBMCs.

Data came from immunoSEQ multiplex PCR; TCRdb stores just in-frame clones and leaves some out. The sample lists tens of thousands of clones; around 65% were seen once. This clonotype was sampled from a woman in her sixties or seventies with acute or convalescent COVID-19. Sequencing was done on a sample of peripheral blood.

The CDR3 DNA follows: TGTGCCAGCAGCTTACGGGGGGAGCAGTACTTC. It is translated as CASSLRGEQYF. The chain employs TRBV7-6 and TRBJ2-7; TRBD2 is a possible D gene (6 bases). CDR1 SGHVS and CDR2 FNYEAQ come from the germline V gene. Trimming removed 2 bases at V and 7 bases at J, with 6 bases between. The CDR3 length is 11 residues.